This entry describes one T cell receptor (beta chain). This record comes from a study of blood T cell repertoires in COVID-19. At the level of the study: Whether acute or convalescent, the COVID-19 samples came from the United States, Italy and Spain.

Source study methods: Amplification from reference gene primers served as the basis for estimated nucleated cell counts. The table came from immunoSEQ multiplex PCR; TCRdb's copy has only in-frame clones and leaves some out. The V and J calls and the clone size are those of that table, but D and trimming were determined from the DNA. The sample records some 180,000 clones, nearly 90% being singletons. Germline CDR1 is SGHRS and CDR2 is YFSETQ. This CDR3 contains 16 residues. J lost 2 bases, V lost 4 bases, and 6 bases had no gene match. The J gene is TRBJ2-3, the V gene TRBV5-1; 11 bases align to TRBD2. This TCR was sampled from a man aged 55 to 70 with active or convalescent COVID-19. Sequenced sample: peripheral blood. In DNA form, the CDR3 reads TGCGCCAGCAGCCTATCTAGCGGGGGGATCACAGATACGCAGTATTTT. Its translation: CASSLSSGGITDTQYF.